One and the same sample provided the 26 T cell receptor beta chains below, sequenced in a study of tumor-infiltrating lymphocytes in primary liver carcinoma. Priming with a constant-region primer yielded TCR beta cDNA from roughly 0.45 ug total RNA. ARM-PCR, slightly modified, supplied the TCR beta libraries through three nested multiplex PCR rounds. Rounds one and two of PCR, each of roughly 11 cycles, were primed with TRBV1-TRBV30 forward primers and a C-beta reverse primer. In TCRdb, the multiplex PCR reads were re-called with MiXCR into one record per CDR3 protein. This table has roughly 200,000 distinct CDR3 sequences, around four fifths appearing once. The tissue used was unsorted bulk material of 20-30 mg. RNA and DNA were co-extracted from it with the AllPrep DNA/RNA mini kit. Sequenced: tumor tissue from primary liver carcinoma. These receptors were collected from a man between 40 and 49 years old with primary liver carcinoma and hepatitis B virus infection.

The chain links TRBV20-1 to TRBJ2-5; 9 positions agree with TRBD2. The CDR3 totals 13 residues. Germline values: CDR1 DFQATT, CDR2 SNEGSKA (reference sequence). In DNA form, the CDR3 reads TGCAGGGAGACTAGCGGTTTACAAGAGACCCAGTACTTC. Translation gives CRETSGLQETQYF.

In the case of this clonotype: Since the CDR3 does not end with the conserved phenylalanine or tryptophan, this likely comes from a read error. This chain uses TRBV29-1 with TRBJ2-5; TRBD2 matches at 7 bases. The V gene's germline CDR1 is SQVTM and CDR2 ANQGSEA. The CDR3 is made up of 15 amino acids. V lost 6 bases to trimming and J lost 1 base; unmatched junction nucleotides: 11. DNA for the CDR3: TGCAGCGTCGAGGGACCCGGGAGGCTCCAAGAGACCCAGTACCCC. Translation gives CSVEGPGRLQETQYP.

This clonotype has at least ten counts. Given the absence of the conserved phenylalanine or tryptophan at the CDR3 end, a read error is likely. The rearrangement joins TRBV11-1 to TRBJ2-7; D perhaps matches TRBD1 (5 bases). This CDR3 is 16 amino acids long. Per the germline V gene, CDR1 is SGHAT and CDR2 is FQDESV (reference sequence). The V end was cut by 7 bases, the J end by 7 bases, with 26 bases between. The CDR3 sequence: CASILRVRASLGEQYL. The CDR3, as DNA: TGTGCCAGCATCCTGCGCGTCAGGGCGTCCCTGGGGGAGCAGTACCTC.

This clonotype was found once. One junction end does not reproduce the germline sequence, and a read error may be involved. The chain is built from TRBV11-1 and TRBJ2-4; 12 bases fit TRBD2. The V gene's germline CDR1 is SGHAT and CDR2 FQDESV (reference sequence). This CDR3 comprises 17 residues. The CDR3 DNA sequence: TGTTCCAGCAGCTTCCCCAGGACTAGCGGGACCGAAAACATTCAGTACTTC. It translates to CSSSFPRTSGTENIQYF.

V is TRBV11-2 and J is TRBJ2-5; 10 bases fit TRBD2. The CDR3 is 19 amino acids. V gave up 6 bases and J gave up 8 bases; unmatched junction bases: 24. Germline-derived CDR1 and CDR2 are SGHAT and FQNNGV. The CDR3 loop is CASSFGSLQAGGRGETQYF. CDR3 sequence (DNA): TGTGCCAGCAGTTTTGGTAGCCTTCAAGCGGGAGGGCGGGGAGAAACCCAGTACTTC.

As for this clonotype: Its ends do not fully match the called genes, so a read error is possible. This chain uses TRBV29-1 with TRBJ2-3; D assignment may be TRBD1 or TRBD2 (5 bases each). The CDR3 has 15 residues. In germline, CDR1 is SQVTM, CDR2 ANQGSEA. CDR3 sequence reads: CSIEGGAGITNTQYF. The CDR3 DNA reads TGCAGCATTGAGGGTGGGGCCGGCATCACAAATACGCAGTATTTT.

This clonotype was found many times. The chain couples TRBV7-8 to TRBJ2-7; TRBD2 matches 7 bases. V lost 5 bases, J lost 3 bases, and 7 bases stayed unmatched. This CDR3 is 14 amino acids long. Germline CDR1 is SGHVS and CDR2 is FQNEAQ. The CDR3: CASSQARDYYEQYF. In DNA form, the CDR3 reads TGTGCCAGCAGCCAGGCACGGGACTACTACGAGCAGTACTTC.

To note about this clonotype: The conserved phenylalanine or tryptophan normally closing the CDR3 is absent here, so this likely arose from a read error. The J gene is TRBJ2-3, the V gene TRBV29-1, with D possibly being TRBD1 (6 bases). V gave up 8 bases and J gave up 4 bases, with 13 bases separating them. Germline loops: CDR1 SQVTM, CDR2 ANQGSEA. The CDR3 contains 12 residues. The CDR3, as DNA: TGCAGCCACACCAGGGGCGCAGATACGCAGTATTTA. Amino acid sequence: CSHTRGADTQYL.

Comment on this clonotype: The germline gene is not matched at one end of the junction; a read error may be the cause. The rearrangement links TRBV12-3 or TRBV12-4 to TRBJ2-7, with D uncertain. The CDR3 is 16 amino acids. The CDR3 DNA reads TGTGCCTGCAGTTTAAATTCTGGGCAGATTCCCTACGAGCAGTACTTT. Its translation: CACSLNSGQIPYEQYF.

Concerning this clonotype itself: At one end, the junction sequence differs from germline, possibly due to a read error. The chain carries TRBV5-1 and TRBJ1-5, with D possibly being TRBD1 (6 bases). Germline values: CDR1 SGHRS, CDR2 YFSETQ. CDR3 length equals 13 residues. This CDR3 is CTSSLDRNDPQHF. CDR3 nucleotides: TGCACCAGCAGCTTGGACAGAAATGATCCCCAGCATTTT.

Concerning this clonotype: Germline is not matched at one junction end, which may reflect a read error. This rearrangement joins TRBV12-3 or TRBV12-4 to TRBJ1-5; 7 positions agree with TRBD1. This CDR3 has 16 amino acids. The CDR3 sequence: CTSSLGGQYSNQPKHF. CDR3 DNA: TGTACCAGCAGTTTAGGGGGCCAGTATAGCAATCAGCCCAAGCATTTT.

The chain combines TRBV6-1 with TRBJ2-4, with D possibly being TRBD2 (6 bases). The CDR3 is 15 amino acids. V was clipped by 10 bases and J by 0 bases, with 16 bases between them. Germline V lookup: CDR1 MNHNS, CDR2 SASEGT. In nucleotides, the CDR3 is TGTGCCACCATCCGGGACTTATTAGCCAAAAACATTCAGTACTTC. Protein sequence: CATIRDLLAKNIQYF.

The genes are TRBV24-1 and TRBJ2-1; TRBD1 agrees at 8 bases. CDR1 and CDR2 from the germline V gene are KGHDR and SFDVKD. This CDR3 spans 14 amino acids. V shed 8 bases and J 2 bases; nucleotides not matched to a gene: 4. This CDR3 reads CATTGDRTYNEQFF. In nucleotides, the CDR3 is TGTGCCACCACTGGGGACAGGACCTACAATGAGCAGTTCTTC.

Comments on this clonotype: A junction boundary mismatches the germline segment, possibly from a read error. CDR3 bases: TGTGCCAGCAGACATACAGAACAGGGGCTCTACGAGCATTACTTC. It codes for CASRHTEQGLYEHYF. The chain combines TRBV12-3 or TRBV12-4 with TRBJ2-7; 7 bases match TRBD1. CDR3 size: 15 residues.

Comments on this clonotype: The conserved phenylalanine or tryptophan is not found at the CDR3 terminus, so this likely reflects a read error. No DNA is shown, since the ends of the CDR3 on it are uncertain; the CDR3 is the one TCRdb lists. The rearrangement uses TRBV4-1 and TRBJ2-7; TRBD1 is the table's D call, not checked against the DNA. Germline assignment: CDR1 MGHRA and CDR2 YSYEKL. 13 amino acids form the CDR3, both terminal residues included. CDR3: CSSSQSRDRAKYI.

Worth noting for this clonotype: With a much larger clone just one base away, this may be a read error. The chain carries TRBV7-9 and TRBJ2-5; no clear D. The germline V gene has CDR1 SEHNR and CDR2 FQNEAQ (reference sequence). Trimming left V 1 base short and J 5 bases short, with 14 bases between. The CDR3 is 15 amino acids. CDR3 in DNA: TGTGCCAGCAGCTTAGGGGATGTGAACTATGAGACCCAGTACTTC. It yields the protein CASSLGDVNYETQYF.

Notes on this clonotype: Since the CDR3 does not end with the conserved phenylalanine or tryptophan, this likely comes from a read error. This rearrangement joins TRBV29-1 to TRBJ2-5; possibly TRBD2 for D (5 bases). The CDR3 runs 15 residues. Germline V lookup: CDR1 SQVTM, CDR2 ANQGSEA. The DNA for the CDR3 is TGCAGTGTTGAATCCGCGGCGGGTAGATCGGAGAGCCAGTACTTA. This sequence encodes CSVESAAGRSESQYL.

Details on this clonotype: Since the CDR3 does not end with the conserved phenylalanine or tryptophan, this likely comes from a read error. The chain carries TRBV18 and TRBJ2-3, with 12 bases that match TRBD2. This CDR3 contains 15 residues. Trimming took 6 bases from V and 6 from J; bases not matched to a gene: 7. CDR1 and CDR2 (germline): KGHSH, LQKENI. CDR3 nucleotides: TGTGCCAGCTCGTCGACTAGCGGGAGTACGGATACGCAGTATTAT. The encoded protein is CASSSTSGSTDTQYY.

Comment on this clonotype: This could be a read error, since a much larger clone is one nucleotide away. The chain employs TRBV5-1 and TRBJ1-1, with a weak D call TRBD1 (5 bases). Per the germline V gene, CDR1 is SGHRS and CDR2 is YFSETQ. The CDR3 sequence is 14 residues long. The CDR3 loop reads CVSSSGRAGTEAFF. The DNA of the CDR3 is TGCGTCAGCAGCTCCGGCAGGGCTGGCACTGAAGCTTTCTTT.

In regard to this clonotype: One end of the junction fails to match germline, which may point to a read error. The V gene is TRBV4-3, the J gene TRBJ2-1, with 7 positions matching TRBD2. The CDR3 sequence is 15 residues long. From germline, CDR1 is LGHNA and CDR2 YSLEER. The CDR3 loop is CASSQDPAGANKQFF. In nucleotides, the CDR3 is TGCGCCAGCAGCCAAGACCCTGCGGGAGCCAATAAGCAGTTCTTC.

The chain employs TRBV6-6 and TRBJ1-5; 8 nucleotides agree with TRBD1. With 6 bases clipped from V and 2 bases from J, the junction kept 6 bases outside the gene matches. Germline lookup yields CDR1 MNHNY and CDR2 SVGAGI (reference sequence). CDR3 length: 15 amino acids. As DNA, the CDR3 is TGTGCCAGCAGCACAGGGGGGAACGGCAATCAGCCCCAGCATTTT. Its protein product is CASSTGGNGNQPQHF.

Comment on this clonotype: A much larger clone sits a single nucleotide away, making a read error possible. V and J are TRBV7-9 and TRBJ1-2, with TRBD1 matching over 7 bases. CDR3 length: 14 residues. The V gene's germline CDR1 is SEHNR and CDR2 FQNEAQ (reference sequence). In DNA form, the CDR3 reads TGTACCAGCAGCCGAACAGGGGCCAACTATGGCTACACCTTC. This encodes CTSSRTGANYGYTF.

The sample holds one count of this clonotype. One end of the junction does not line up with germline, which may come from a read error. The chain couples TRBV29-1 to TRBJ2-7; 8 nucleotides match TRBD1. This CDR3 comprises 13 residues. Germline CDR1 and CDR2: SQVTM and ANQGSEA. CDR3 nucleotides: TGCAGTGGGGCACAGGGGGACCCCTACAAGCAGTACTTC. Translating gives CSGAQGDPYKQYF.

As to this clonotype: One end of the junction fails to match germline, which may point to a read error. The V call is TRBV12-3 or TRBV12-4, the J call TRBJ1-1; D is undetermined. There are 14 residues in the CDR3. Written as DNA, the CDR3 is TGTGTCAGCAGCTCCTCCGATGCGAACACTGAAGCTTACTTT. The encoded protein is CVSSSSDANTEAYF.

This clonotype was observed many times. The chain combines TRBV30 with TRBJ1-1; the match to TRBD1 covers 7 bases. Germline V gives CDR1 GTSNPN, CDR2 SVGIG (reference sequence). V was clipped by 5 bases and J by 4 bases; unmatched bases: 10. This CDR3 is 14 amino acids long. For the CDR3, the DNA is TGTGCCTGGCGCCAATTACAGGGGTTCACTGAAGCTTTCTTT. It specifies CAWRQLQGFTEAFF.

As for this clonotype: A junction boundary mismatches the germline segment, possibly from a read error. The chain employs TRBV12-3 or TRBV12-4 and TRBJ1-1, with 11 bases fitting TRBD1. The CDR3 covers 15 residues. For the CDR3, the DNA is TGTGACAGCAGTTCCCGGACAGGGGGCAGAACTGAAGCTTTATTT. Residues: CDSSSRTGGRTEALF.